A few counts support the clone carrying this T cell receptor (beta chain). Its antigen is currently unknown. The PCR employed 60 Vbeta primers together with 13 Jbeta primers. Sequencing used immunoSEQ multiplex PCR; TCRdb keeps in-frame clones, though not all of them. This table has 75,000 to 100,000 clones, 69% appearing once. The data derive from a study of cytomegalovirus exposure and HLA in healthy donors. V shed 3 bases and J shed 3 bases, with 6 bases lying between them. Per the germline V gene, CDR1 is GTSNPN and CDR2 is SVGIG (reference sequence). The CDR3 is 11 residues long. Study-level findings and limits: Most TCR sequences were uncommon, yet certain public TCRs appeared in many donors. An analysis that came later showed most CMV-associated TCR beta chains appearing HLA-restricted.

This TCR came from a female donor in good health and CMV-seronegative. The sample was PBMCs. This chain connects TRBV30 to TRBJ2-7; TRBD1 might be the D (5 bases). The CDR3: CAWRGRYEQYF. Written as DNA, the CDR3 is TGTGCCTGGAGGGGGCGCTACGAGCAGTACTTC.